The clone carrying this T cell receptor beta chain occurred a few times. The antigen is not known. Treatment in this sample: roughly 10-day PBMC culture with coronavirus spike peptide pools or control peptides (ViraFEST assay). The germline V gene has CDR1 DFQATT and CDR2 SNEGSKA (reference sequence). The CDR3 covers 14 residues. The Oncomine TCR Beta short-read assay was what sequenced the DNA obtained from cultured CD4+ T cells. TCRdb recomputed calls from the PCR reads with MiXCR, one row per CDR3 protein. Of fewer than 20,000 distinct CDR3 sequences in the sample, 47% are singletons; the top ten hold 4%. The sample is drawn from a study of vaccination and CD4 T cells after COVID-19. At the level of the study: Timing of post-vaccine sample collection was a median about 72 days after dose two, with a range of 14 to 241. Overlapping peptides of the spike proteins of SARS-CoV-2, HCoV-NL63, HCoV-OC43 and HCoV-229E were used for cell stimulation.

This sequence originates from a human donor who had recovered from COVID-19. The chain carries TRBV20-1 and TRBJ1-5; possibly TRBD1 for D (6 bases). The sequences come from CD4+ T cells from blood, cultured in vitro, collected before SARS-CoV-2 vaccination. DNA of the CDR3: TGCGGAGGTTCCGAGGGGGAAGGTTTGCAGCCCCAGCATTTT. This codes for CGGSEGEGLQPQHF.